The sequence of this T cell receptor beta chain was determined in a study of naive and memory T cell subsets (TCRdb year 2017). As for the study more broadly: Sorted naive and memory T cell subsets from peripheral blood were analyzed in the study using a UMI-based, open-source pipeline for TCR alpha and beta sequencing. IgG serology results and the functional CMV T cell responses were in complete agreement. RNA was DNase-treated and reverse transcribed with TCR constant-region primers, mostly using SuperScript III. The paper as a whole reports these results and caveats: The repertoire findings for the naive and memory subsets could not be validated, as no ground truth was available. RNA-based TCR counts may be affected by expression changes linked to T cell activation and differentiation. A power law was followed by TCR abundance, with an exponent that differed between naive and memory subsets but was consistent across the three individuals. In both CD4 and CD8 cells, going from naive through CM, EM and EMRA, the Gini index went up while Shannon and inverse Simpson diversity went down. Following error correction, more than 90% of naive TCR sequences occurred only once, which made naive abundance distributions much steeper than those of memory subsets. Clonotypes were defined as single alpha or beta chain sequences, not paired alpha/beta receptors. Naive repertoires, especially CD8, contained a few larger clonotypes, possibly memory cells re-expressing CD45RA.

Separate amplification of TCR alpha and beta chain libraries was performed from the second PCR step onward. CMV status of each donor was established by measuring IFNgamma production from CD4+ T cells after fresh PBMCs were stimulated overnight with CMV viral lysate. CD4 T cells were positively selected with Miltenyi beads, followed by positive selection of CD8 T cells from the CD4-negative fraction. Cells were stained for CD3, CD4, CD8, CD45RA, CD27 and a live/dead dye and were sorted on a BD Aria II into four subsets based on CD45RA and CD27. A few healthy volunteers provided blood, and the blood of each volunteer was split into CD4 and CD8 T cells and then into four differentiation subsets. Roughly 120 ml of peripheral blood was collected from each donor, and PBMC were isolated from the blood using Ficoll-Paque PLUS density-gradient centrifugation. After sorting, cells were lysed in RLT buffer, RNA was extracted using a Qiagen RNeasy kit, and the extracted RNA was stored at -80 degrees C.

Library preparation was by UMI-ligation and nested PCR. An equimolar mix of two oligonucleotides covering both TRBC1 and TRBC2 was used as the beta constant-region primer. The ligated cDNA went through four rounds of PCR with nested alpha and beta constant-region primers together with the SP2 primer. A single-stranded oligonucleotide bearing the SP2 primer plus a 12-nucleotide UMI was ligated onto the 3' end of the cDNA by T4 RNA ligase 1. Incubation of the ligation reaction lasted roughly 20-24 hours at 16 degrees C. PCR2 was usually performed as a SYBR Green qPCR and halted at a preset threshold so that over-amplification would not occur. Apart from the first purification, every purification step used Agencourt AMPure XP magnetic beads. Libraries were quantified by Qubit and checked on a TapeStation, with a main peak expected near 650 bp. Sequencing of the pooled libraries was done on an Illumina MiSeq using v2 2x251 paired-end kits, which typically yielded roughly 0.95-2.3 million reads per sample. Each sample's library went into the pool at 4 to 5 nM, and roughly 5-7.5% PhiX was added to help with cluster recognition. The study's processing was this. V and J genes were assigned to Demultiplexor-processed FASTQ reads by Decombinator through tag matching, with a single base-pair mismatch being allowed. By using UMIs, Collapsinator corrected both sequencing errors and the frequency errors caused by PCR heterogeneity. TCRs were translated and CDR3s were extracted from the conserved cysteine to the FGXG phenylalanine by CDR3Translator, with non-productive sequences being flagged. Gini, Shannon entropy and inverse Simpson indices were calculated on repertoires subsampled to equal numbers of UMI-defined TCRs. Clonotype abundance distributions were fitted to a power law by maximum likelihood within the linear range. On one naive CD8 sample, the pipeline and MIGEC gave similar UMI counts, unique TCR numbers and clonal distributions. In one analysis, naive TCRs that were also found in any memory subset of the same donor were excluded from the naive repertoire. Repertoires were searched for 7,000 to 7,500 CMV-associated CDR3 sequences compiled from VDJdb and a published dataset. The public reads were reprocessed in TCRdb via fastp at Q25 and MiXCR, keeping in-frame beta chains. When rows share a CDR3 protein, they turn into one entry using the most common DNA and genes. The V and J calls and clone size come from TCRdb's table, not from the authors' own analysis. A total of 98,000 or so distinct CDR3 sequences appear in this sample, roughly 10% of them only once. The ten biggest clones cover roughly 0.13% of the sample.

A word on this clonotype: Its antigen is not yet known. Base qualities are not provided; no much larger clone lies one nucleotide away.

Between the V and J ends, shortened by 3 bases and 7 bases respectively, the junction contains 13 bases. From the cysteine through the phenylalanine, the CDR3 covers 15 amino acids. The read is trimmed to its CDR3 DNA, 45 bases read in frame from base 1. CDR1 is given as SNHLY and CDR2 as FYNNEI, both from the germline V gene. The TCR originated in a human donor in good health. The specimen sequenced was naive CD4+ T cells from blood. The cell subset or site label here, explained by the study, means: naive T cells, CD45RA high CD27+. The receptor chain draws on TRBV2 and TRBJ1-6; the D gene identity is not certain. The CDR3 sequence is CASSDRPKINSPLHF. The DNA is TGTGCCAGCAGTGATAGGCCGAAGATCAATTCACCCCTCCACTTT. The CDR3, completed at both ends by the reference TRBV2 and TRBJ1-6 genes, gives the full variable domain EPEVTQTPSHQVTQMGQEVILRCVPISNHLYFYWYRQILGQKVEFLVSFYNNEISEKSEIFDDQFSVERPDGSNFTLKIRSTKLEDSAMYFCASSDRPKINSPLHFGNGTRLTVT.